These T cell receptor beta chains were read from a single sample in a study of OX40 agonist ivuxolimab in advanced cancers. Assay: immunoSEQ multiplex PCR; the TCRdb copy retains only in-frame clones and omits some. The profile shows around 100,000 clones, roughly 89% of them singletons. The specimen comprised CD4+ or CD8+ T cells sorted from blood, sampled in a trial of the OX40 agonist ivuxolimab. Receptors were obtained from an adult with an advanced solid tumor such as melanoma, head and neck, liver or kidney cancer. The CDR3 runs from the conserved cysteine through the conserved F or W. A D gene is named only where the DNA matches it firmly. Where a row states a size, it is once, few, many or the class of an expanded clone; other rows omit it.

v_gene,len,d_gene,j_gene,abundance,CDR3aa
TRBV10-3,14,.,TRBJ2-2,once,CAISFTSPTGELFF
TRBV11-2,15,.,TRBJ1-5,.,CASSWGAVPNQPQHF
TRBV5-6,14,TRBD1,TRBJ1-2,.,CASSLGTGTYGYTF
TRBV2,14,.,TRBJ2-3,.,CASSDRQFTDTQYF
TRBV19,16,TRBD2,TRBJ2-1,.,CASSITGAGGGNEQFF
TRBV10-3,14,.,TRBJ2-5,.,CAISESRGEETQYF
TRBV14,15,TRBD2,TRBJ2-4,.,CASSPLAGPENIQYF
TRBV5-8,12,.,TRBJ1-1,.,CASSFLHLEAFF
TRBV15,15,TRBD2,TRBJ2-3,.,CATGRRSGGTDTQYF
TRBV4-1,17,.,TRBJ1-3,.,CASSQANSQLSGNTIYF
TRBV30,12,.,TRBJ1-2,.,CAWTVTGYGYTF
TRBV6-5,16,TRBD1,TRBJ1-1,.,CASSSTGGFGNTEAFF
TRBV6-1,17,.,TRBJ1-5,.,CASSEELTGLRLTAQHF
TRBV10-1,14,.,TRBJ1-2,.,CASSETGRDYGYTF
TRBV5-1,14,.,TRBJ2-5,.,CASSANGQQETQYF
TRBV7-2,11,.,TRBJ1-1,.,CASRMNTEAFF
TRBV29-1,13,.,TRBJ1-1,.,CSVAIGPNTEAFF
TRBV5-1,11,.,TRBJ2-3,.,CASSTEGTQYF
TRBV5-6,14,.,TRBJ2-1,.,CASSPGARVNEQFF
TRBV18,16,.,TRBJ1-3,.,CASSYSAASSGNTIYF
TRBV7-2,14,TRBD2,TRBJ2-1,.,CASSRRGGVNEQFF
TRBV27,15,.,TRBJ2-5,.,CASSPSHLPGETQYF
TRBV27,17,TRBD1,TRBJ2-2,.,CASIIRGTKGKTGELFF
TRBV5-6,15,.,TRBJ2-3,.,CASSLGPSNTDTQYF
TRBV30,14,.,TRBJ2-1,.,CAWSVGPQGRFQFF
TRBV20-1,10,.,TRBJ1-2,.,CSAPMYGYTF
TRBV19,14,TRBD1,TRBJ1-5,.,CASRDRHSNQPQHF
TRBV5-4,14,.,TRBJ1-1,.,CASSLKTGNTEAFF
TRBV19,15,TRBD1,TRBJ1-1,once,CASSIGGTGATEAFF
TRBV5-5,16,TRBD1,TRBJ2-2,.,CASSSYGTGVPGELFF
TRBV5-8,13,.,TRBJ1-6,.,CASRGNMDAPLHF
TRBV5-4,13,.,TRBJ1-3,.,CASSNPGRNTIYF